These T cell receptor beta chains were read from a single sample in a study of control samples from healthy donors and cancer patients. Libraries were prepared by immunoSEQ multiplex PCR; TCRdb keeps only in-frame clonotypes and omits some of them. The sample lists over 110,000 clones; approximately 86% were seen once. Sequencing was performed on blood. The source is a woman aged 30 to 39 in good health. CDR3s include the opening cysteine and the closing phenylalanine or tryptophan. The D gene is left open where the match is weak. A clone size is listed for some rows: how often the clone was seen (once, few, many), or a class if it is expanded.

v_call	clone_size	cdr3_length	j_call	d_call	cdr3_aa	cdr3_nt
TRBV6-5	.	12	TRBJ2-7	TRBD1	CAVGQGTYEQYF	TGTGCCGTGGGACAGGGGACCTACGAGCAGTACTTC
TRBV18	.	13	TRBJ2-5	TRBD1	CASSNDREETQYF	TGTGCCAGCTCAAATGACAGGGAGGAGACCCAGTACTTC
TRBV11-2	.	14	TRBJ2-7	.	CASSRATAVDEQYF	TGTGCCAGCAGCAGGGCGACGGCTGTGGACGAGCAGTACTTC
TRBV19	.	15	TRBJ2-7	TRBD1	CASSDSTGGPLEQYF	TGTGCCAGTAGTGATTCGACAGGGGGTCCCCTCGAGCAGTACTTC
TRBV11-2	.	17	TRBJ2-4	.	CASSLGDWSLAKNIQYF	TGTGCCAGCAGCTTGGGGGACTGGTCTTTAGCCAAAAACATTCAGTACTTC
TRBV19	.	16	TRBJ1-5	.	CASSSPGKGIVQPQHF	TGTGCCAGTAGTTCGCCAGGGAAGGGAATTGTTCAGCCCCAGCATTTT
TRBV7-2	.	17	TRBJ1-1	.	CASSSQAPSGLNTEAFF	TGTGCCAGCAGCTCCCAGGCACCCAGCGGCCTGAACACTGAAGCTTTCTTT
TRBV24-1	.	14	TRBJ1-3	.	CATSDVNSGNTIYF	TGTGCCACCAGTGACGTGAACTCTGGAAACACCATATATTTT
TRBV30	once	15	TRBJ2-1	.	CAWSRGGTDYNEQFF	TGTGCCTGGAGTAGGGGGGGGACTGATTACAATGAGCAGTTCTTC
TRBV28	.	15	TRBJ1-5	TRBD1	CASSPLDRGNQPQHF	TGTGCCAGCAGTCCTTTGGACAGGGGCAATCAGCCCCAGCATTTT
TRBV12-3/TRBV12-4	.	12	TRBJ2-2	.	CASSWGTGELFF	TGTGCCAGCAGTTGGGGCACCGGGGAGCTGTTTTTT
TRBV21-1	.	20	TRBJ2-6	.	CASSPTATGATISGANVLTF	TGTGCCAGCAGTCCCACAGCCACAGGGGCCACTATCTCTGGGGCCAACGTCCTGACTTTC
TRBV3-1/TRBV3-2	.	12	TRBJ2-5	.	CASSQDRVTQYF	TGTGCCAGCAGCCAAGACAGGGTGACCCAGTACTTC
TRBV18	.	13	TRBJ2-1	.	CASSPLDSEVEFF	TGTGCCAGCTCCCCCCTAGATTCGGAGGTGGAGTTCTTC
TRBV24-1	.	17	TRBJ2-1	.	CATSDSRRGLSYNEQFF	TGTGCCACCAGTGATTCCAGACGGGGACTCTCCTACAATGAGCAGTTCTTC
TRBV14	once	14	TRBJ1-3	.	CASSQVGDGNTIYF	TGTGCCAGCAGCCAAGTGGGCGATGGAAACACCATATATTTT
TRBV19	.	17	TRBJ2-6	.	CASSIISLSSGANVLTF	TGTGCCAGTAGTATAATCAGTCTCAGCTCTGGGGCCAACGTCCTGACTTTC
TRBV4-2	.	14	TRBJ1-2	.	CASTPSKGLYGYTF	TGTGCCAGCACCCCTAGCAAGGGGTTATATGGCTACACCTTC
TRBV28	few	14	TRBJ1-3	TRBD1	CASSPPTGVNTIYF	TGTGCCAGCAGTCCACCGACAGGGGTTAACACCATATATTTT
TRBV30	.	15	TRBJ2-4	.	CAWSVIGRVKNIQYF	TGTGCCTGGAGTGTAATTGGGCGAGTCAAAAACATTCAGTACTTC
TRBV6-5	.	14	TRBJ2-4	.	CASKLGLTSNIQYF	TGTGCCAGCAAACTAGGGCTTACGTCAAACATTCAGTACTTC
TRBV18	once	16	TRBJ2-1	TRBD1	CASSPRGQGASNEQFF	TGTGCCAGCTCACCCAGAGGTCAGGGGGCGAGCAATGAGCAGTTCTTC
TRBV23-1	.	18	TRBJ2-3	.	CASSQCPRDIPSTDTQYF	TGCGCCAGCAGTCAATGCCCCCGGGACATCCCTAGCACAGATACGCAGTATTTT
TRBV9	.	15	TRBJ2-1	.	CASSVDKGAYNEQFF	TGTGCCAGCAGCGTGGACAAAGGAGCCTACAATGAGCAGTTCTTC
TRBV24-1	.	14	TRBJ2-1	TRBD1	CATSDPGTGNEQFF	TGTGCCACCAGTGACCCCGGGACAGGGAATGAGCAGTTCTTC
TRBV6-5	.	14	TRBJ1-5	.	CASRVGGGNQPQHF	TGTGCCAGCCGGGTAGGGGGTGGCAATCAGCCCCAGCATTTT
TRBV6-4	.	14	TRBJ2-3	.	CASSEVPGLDTQYF	TGTGCCAGCAGTGAGGTCCCAGGGCTGGATACGCAGTATTTT
TRBV30	.	17	TRBJ2-5	TRBD2	CAWRDLLAGRARETQYF	TGTGCCTGGAGGGACCTACTCGCCGGGAGGGCAAGAGAGACCCAGTACTTC
TRBV19	.	15	TRBJ1-2	TRBD1	CASSAAYRGDYGYTF	TGTGCCAGTTCCGCAGCTTACAGGGGGGACTATGGCTACACCTTC